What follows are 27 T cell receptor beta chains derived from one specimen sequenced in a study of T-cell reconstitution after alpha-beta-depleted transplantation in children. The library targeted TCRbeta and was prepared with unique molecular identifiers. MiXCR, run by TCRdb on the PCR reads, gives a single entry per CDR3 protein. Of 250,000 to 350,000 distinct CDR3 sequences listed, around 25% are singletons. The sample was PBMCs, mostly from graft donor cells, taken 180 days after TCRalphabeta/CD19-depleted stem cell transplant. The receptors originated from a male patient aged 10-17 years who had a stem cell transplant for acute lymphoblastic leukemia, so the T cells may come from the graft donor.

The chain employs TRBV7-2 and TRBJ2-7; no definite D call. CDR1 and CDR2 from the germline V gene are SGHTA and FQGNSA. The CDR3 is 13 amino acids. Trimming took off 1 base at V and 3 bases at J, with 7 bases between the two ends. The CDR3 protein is CASSLEVFYEQYF. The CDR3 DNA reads TGTGCCAGCAGCTTAGAAGTATTCTACGAGCAGTACTTC.

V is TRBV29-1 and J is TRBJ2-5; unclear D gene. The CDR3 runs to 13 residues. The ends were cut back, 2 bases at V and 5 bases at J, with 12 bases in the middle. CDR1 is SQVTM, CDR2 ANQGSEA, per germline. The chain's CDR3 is CSVESEGWETQYF. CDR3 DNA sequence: TGCAGCGTTGAATCGGAAGGGTGGGAGACCCAGTACTTC. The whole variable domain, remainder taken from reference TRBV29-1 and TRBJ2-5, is SAVISQKPSRDICQRGTSLTIQCQVDSQVTMMFWYRQQPGQSLTLIATANQGSEATYESGFVIDKFPISRPNLTFSTLTVSNMSPEDSSIYLCSVESEGWETQYFGPGTRLLVL.

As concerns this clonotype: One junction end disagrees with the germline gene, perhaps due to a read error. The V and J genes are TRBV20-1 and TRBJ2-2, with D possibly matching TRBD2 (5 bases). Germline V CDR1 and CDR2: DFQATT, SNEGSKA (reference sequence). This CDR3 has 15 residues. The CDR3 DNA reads TGCAGTGCTAGAGATCTGGATTCGAACACCGGGGAGCTGTCTTTT. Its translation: CSARDLDSNTGELSF.

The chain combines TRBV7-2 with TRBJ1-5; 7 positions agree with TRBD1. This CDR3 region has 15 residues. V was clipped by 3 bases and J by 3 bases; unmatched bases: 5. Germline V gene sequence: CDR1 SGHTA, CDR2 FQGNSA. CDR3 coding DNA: TGTGCCAGCAGCTTCGGAGGGGGCCCCAATCAGCCCCAGCATTTT. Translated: CASSFGGGPNQPQHF.

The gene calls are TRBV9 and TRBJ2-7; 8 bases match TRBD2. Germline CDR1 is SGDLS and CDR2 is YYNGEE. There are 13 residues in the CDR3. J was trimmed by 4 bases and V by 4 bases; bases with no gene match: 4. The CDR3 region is CASSTGLDYEQYF. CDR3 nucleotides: TGTGCCAGCAGCACGGGACTAGATTACGAGCAGTACTTC.

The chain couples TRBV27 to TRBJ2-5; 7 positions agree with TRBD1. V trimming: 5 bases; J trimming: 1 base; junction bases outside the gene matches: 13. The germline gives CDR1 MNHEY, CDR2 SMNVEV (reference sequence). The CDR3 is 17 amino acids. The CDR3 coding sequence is TGTGCCAGCAGTGGCCGACAGGGTTTGGGGAGCCAAGAGACCCAGTACTTC. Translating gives CASSGRQGLGSQETQYF.

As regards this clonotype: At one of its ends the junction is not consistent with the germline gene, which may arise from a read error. CDR3 loop: CASSLGVQPQQF. CDR3 DNA sequence: TGTGCCAGCAGCCTAGGGGTTCAGCCCCAGCAATTT. The V call is TRBV11-1, the J call TRBJ1-5, with D perhaps TRBD1 (5 bases). The CDR3 extends over 12 amino acids. Germline V gene data show CDR1 as SGHAT and CDR2 as FQDESV (reference sequence).

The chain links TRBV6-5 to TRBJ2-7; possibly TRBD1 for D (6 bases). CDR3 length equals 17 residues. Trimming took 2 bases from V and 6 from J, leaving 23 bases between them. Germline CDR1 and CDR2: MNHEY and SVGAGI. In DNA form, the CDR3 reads TGTGCCAGCAGTTACACTTTGGGCGGGCCCCAGGGGTGCGAGCAGTACTTC. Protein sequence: CASSYTLGGPQGCEQYF.

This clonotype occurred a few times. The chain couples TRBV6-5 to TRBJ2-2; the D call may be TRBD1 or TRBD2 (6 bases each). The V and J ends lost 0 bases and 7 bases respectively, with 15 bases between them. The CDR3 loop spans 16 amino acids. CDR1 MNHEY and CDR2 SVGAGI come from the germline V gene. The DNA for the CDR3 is TGTGCCAGCAGTTACTCGTCTTGGGGGGCTGGCGGGGAGCTGTTTTTT. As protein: CASSYSSWGAGGELFF.

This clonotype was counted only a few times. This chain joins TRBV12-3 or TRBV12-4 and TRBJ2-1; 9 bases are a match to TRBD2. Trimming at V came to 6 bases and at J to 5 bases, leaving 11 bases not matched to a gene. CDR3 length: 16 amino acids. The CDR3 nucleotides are TGTGCCAGCAGGGAGATTAGCGGGAGTTCGGACAATGAGCAGTTCTTC. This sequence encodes CASREISGSSDNEQFF.

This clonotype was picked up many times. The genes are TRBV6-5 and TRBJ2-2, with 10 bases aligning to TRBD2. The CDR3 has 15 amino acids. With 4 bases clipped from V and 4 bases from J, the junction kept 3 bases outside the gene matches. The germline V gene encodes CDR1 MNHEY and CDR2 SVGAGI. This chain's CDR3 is CASSWTSGLTGELFF. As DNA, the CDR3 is TGTGCCAGCAGTTGGACTAGCGGCCTCACCGGGGAGCTGTTTTTT.

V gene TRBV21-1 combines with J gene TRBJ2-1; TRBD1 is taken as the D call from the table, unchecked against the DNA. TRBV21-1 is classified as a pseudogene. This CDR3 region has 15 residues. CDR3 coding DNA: TGTGCCAGCAGCAAAAGGAGGGGGGGAAACAATGAGCAGTTCTTC. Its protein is CASSKRRGGNNEQFF.

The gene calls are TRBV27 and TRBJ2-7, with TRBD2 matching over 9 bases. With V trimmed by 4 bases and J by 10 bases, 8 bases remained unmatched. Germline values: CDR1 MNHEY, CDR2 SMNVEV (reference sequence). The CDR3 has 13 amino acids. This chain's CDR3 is CASSSRLAERQYF. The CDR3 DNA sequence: TGTGCCAGCAGTTCCCGACTAGCGGAGCGACAGTACTTC.

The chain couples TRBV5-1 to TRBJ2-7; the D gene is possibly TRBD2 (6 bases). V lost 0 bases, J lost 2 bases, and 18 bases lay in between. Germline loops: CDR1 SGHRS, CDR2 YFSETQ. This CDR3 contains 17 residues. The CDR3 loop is CASSLEPPQRVPYEQYF. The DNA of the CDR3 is TGCGCCAGCAGCTTGGAGCCGCCCCAGCGGGTACCCTACGAGCAGTACTTC.

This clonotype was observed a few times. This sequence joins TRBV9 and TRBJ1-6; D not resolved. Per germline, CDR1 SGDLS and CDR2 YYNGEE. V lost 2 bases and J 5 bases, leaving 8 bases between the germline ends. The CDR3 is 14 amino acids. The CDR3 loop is CASSVSGNNSPLHF. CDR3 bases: TGTGCCAGCAGCGTTTCAGGAAATAATTCACCCCTCCACTTT.

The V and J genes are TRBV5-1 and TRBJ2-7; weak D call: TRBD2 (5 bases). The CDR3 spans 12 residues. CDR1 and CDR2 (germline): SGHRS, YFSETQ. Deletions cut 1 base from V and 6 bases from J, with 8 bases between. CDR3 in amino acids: CASSLFTSEQYF. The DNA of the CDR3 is TGCGCCAGCAGCTTGTTCACTAGCGAGCAGTACTTC.

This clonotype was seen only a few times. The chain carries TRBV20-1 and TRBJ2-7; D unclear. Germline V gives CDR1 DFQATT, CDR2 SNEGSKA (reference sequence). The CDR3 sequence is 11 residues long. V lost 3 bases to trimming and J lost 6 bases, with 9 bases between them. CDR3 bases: TGCAGTGCTAGTACCCTGAGCGAGCAGTACTTC. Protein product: CSASTLSEQYF.

CDR3 DNA sequence: TGTGCCAGCAGCTTGGGGGGCCCATCGGAGCAGTACTTC. Its translation: CASSLGGPSEQYF. The chain uses TRBV5-6 and TRBJ2-7, with D possibly TRBD1 on 5 matching bases. The CDR3 sequence is 13 residues long. The germline gives CDR1 SGHDT, CDR2 YYEEEE. Trimming pared 0 bases from V and 7 bases from J, leaving 11 bases between.

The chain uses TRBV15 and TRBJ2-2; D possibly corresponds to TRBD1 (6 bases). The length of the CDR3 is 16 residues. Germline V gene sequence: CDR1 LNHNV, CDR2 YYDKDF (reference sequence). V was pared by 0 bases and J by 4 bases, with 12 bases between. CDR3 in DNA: TGTGCCACCAGCAGAGATTGGGGGCGTGGCACCGGGGAGCTGTTTTTT. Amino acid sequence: CATSRDWGRGTGELFF.

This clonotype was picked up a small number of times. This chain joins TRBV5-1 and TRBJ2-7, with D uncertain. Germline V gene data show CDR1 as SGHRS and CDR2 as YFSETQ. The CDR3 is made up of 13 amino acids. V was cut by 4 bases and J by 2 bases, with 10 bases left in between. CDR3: CASSVRAPYEQYF. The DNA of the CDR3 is TGCGCCAGCAGCGTCAGAGCTCCCTACGAGCAGTACTTC. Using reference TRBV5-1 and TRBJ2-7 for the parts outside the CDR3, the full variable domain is KAGVTQTPRYLIKTRGQQVTLSCSPISGHRSVSWYQQTPGQGLQFLFEYFSETQRNKGNFPGRFSGRQFSNSRSEMNVSTLELGDSALYLCASSVRAPYEQYFGPGTRLTVT.

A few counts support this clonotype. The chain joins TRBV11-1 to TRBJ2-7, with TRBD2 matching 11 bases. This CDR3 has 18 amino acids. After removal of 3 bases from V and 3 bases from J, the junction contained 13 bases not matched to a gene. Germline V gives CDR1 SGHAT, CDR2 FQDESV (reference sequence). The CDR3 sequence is CASSLGPRRLAGFYEQYF. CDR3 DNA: TGTGCCAGCAGCTTGGGGCCACGGAGACTAGCGGGGTTCTACGAGCAGTACTTC.

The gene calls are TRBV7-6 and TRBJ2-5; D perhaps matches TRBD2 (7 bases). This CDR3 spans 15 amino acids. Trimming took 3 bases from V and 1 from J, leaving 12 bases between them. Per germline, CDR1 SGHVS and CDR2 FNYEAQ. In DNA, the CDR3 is TGTGCCAGCAGCTTGCAAGGGGGGGCCCAAGAGACCCAGTACTTC. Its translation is CASSLQGGAQETQYF.

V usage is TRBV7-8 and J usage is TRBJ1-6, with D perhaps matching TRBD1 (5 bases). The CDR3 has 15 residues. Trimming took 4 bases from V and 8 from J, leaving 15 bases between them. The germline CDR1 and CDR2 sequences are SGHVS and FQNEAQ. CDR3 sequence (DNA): TGTGCCAGCAGCTCAACAGGTTTCAGAGATTCACCCCTCCACTTT. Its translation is CASSSTGFRDSPLHF.

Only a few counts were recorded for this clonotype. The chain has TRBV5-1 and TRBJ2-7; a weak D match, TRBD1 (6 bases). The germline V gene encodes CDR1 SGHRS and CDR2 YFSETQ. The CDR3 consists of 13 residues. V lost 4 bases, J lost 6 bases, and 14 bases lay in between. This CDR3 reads CASSPITGSEQYF. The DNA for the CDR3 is TGCGCCAGCAGCCCAATTACAGGGAGCGAGCAGTACTTC.

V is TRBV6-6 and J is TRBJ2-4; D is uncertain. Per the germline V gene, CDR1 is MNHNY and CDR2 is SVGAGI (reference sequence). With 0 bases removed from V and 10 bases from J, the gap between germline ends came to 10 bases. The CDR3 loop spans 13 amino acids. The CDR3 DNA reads TGTGCCAGCAGTTACTCGGTGGAAGAGATTCAGTACTTC. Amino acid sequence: CASSYSVEEIQYF.

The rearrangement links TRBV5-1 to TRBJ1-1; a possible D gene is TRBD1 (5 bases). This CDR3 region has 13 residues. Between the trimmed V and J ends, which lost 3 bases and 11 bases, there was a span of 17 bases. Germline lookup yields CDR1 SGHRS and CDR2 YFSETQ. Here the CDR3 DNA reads TGCGCCAGCAGCTGGGACGCGGGGGGGGACGCTTTCTTT. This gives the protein CASSWDAGGDAFF.

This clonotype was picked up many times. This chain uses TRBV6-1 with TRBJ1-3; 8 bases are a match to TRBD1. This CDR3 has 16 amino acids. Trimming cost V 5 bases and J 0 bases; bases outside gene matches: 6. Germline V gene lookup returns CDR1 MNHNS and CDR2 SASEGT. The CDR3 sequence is CASSRRTGPSGNTIYF. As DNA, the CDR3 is TGTGCCAGCAGTCGGCGGACAGGGCCCTCTGGAAACACCATATATTTT.